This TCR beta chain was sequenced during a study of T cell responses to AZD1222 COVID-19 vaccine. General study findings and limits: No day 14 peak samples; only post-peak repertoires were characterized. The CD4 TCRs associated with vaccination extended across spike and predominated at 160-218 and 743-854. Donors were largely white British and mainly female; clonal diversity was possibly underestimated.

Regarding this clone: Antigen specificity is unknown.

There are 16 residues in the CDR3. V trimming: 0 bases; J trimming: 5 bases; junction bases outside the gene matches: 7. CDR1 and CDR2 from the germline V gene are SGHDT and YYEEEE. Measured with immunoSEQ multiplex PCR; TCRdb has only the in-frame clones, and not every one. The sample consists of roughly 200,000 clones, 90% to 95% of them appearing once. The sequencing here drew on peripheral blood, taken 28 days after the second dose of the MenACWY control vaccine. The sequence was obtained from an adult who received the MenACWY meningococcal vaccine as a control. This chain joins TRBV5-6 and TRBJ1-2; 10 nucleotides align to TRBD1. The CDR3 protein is CASSLVGQGQVYGYTF. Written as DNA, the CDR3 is TGTGCCAGCAGCTTGGTGGGACAGGGGCAGGTGTATGGCTACACCTTC.